The 8 T cell receptor beta chains below were found in one sample sequenced in a study of T cells in women clearing cervical HPV infection. Sequenced by immunoSEQ multiplex PCR; TCRdb stores in-frame clones only, minus some. The sample table includes fewer than 30,000 clones. The material sequenced was blood buffy coat. All receptors come from a woman aged 18 to 75 with a cervical HPV16 infection that either progressed to CIN3+ or cleared (not recorded which).

A remark on this clone: The read finishes 3 residues shy of the CDR3 end, and the germline J gene is used to complete it. The genes are TRBV7-3 and TRBJ2-5; 7 positions agree with TRBD2. Germline CDR1 is SGHTA and CDR2 is FQGTGA. V dropped 5 bases and J dropped 1; count of bases not matched to a gene: 7. CDR3 length equals 15 residues. The CDR3 sequence: CASSLSGQLQETQYF. The covered CDR3 bases are TGTGCCAGCAGCCTTAGCGGGCAACTCCAAGAGACC.

As to this clone: The observed sequence ends 3 residues before the CDR3 terminus, with the missing tail filled in from the germline J gene. The gene calls are TRBV23-1 and TRBJ1-6; possible D gene TRBD1, 6 bases. TRBV23-1 is marked as an open reading frame, function uncertain. Trimming stripped 2 bases from V and 5 bases from J, with 10 bases between. The CDR3 sequence is 15 residues long. CDR3 residues: CASSQRDKHNSPLHF. CDR3 DNA (partial): TGCGCCAGCAGTCAACGGGACAAGCATAATTCACCC.

Worth noting for this clone: Coverage ceases 3 residues before the CDR3 finishes, and the germline J gene fills in the end. This rearrangement joins TRBV30 to TRBJ1-1, with D possibly being TRBD1 (6 bases). The CDR3 length is 11 residues. Germline V gives CDR1 GTSNPN, CDR2 SVGIG (reference sequence). CDR3 sequence: CAWSVRDTAFF. CDR3 bases read: TGTGCCTGGAGTGTACGGGACACG. Drawing the rest from reference TRBV30 and TRBJ1-1, the complete variable domain is SQTIHQWPATLVQPVGSPLSLECTVEGTSNPNLYWYRQAAGRGLQLLFYSVGIGQISSEVPQNLSASRPQDRQFILSSKKLLLSDSGFYLCAWSVRDTAFFGQGTRLTVV.

Points on this clone: The read ends 3 residues before the CDR3 terminus; that terminus is restored from the germline J gene. The chain is built from TRBV2 and TRBJ1-6; possibly TRBD1 for D (5 bases). Per germline, CDR1 SNHLY and CDR2 FYNNEI. Trimming pared 4 bases from V and 6 bases from J, leaving 13 bases between. The CDR3 loop spans 15 amino acids. Incomplete CDR3 DNA: TGTGCCAGCAGTGTTCAAAGAGGGGTTAATTCACCC. It yields the protein CASSVQRGVNSP. In full, the CDR3 is CASSVQRGVNSPLHF.

To note about this clone: The observed sequence ends 3 residues before the CDR3 terminus, with the missing tail filled in from the germline J gene. V usage is TRBV12-3 or TRBV12-4 and J usage is TRBJ2-7, with D perhaps TRBD2 (6 bases). V lost 5 bases and J 0 bases, leaving 14 bases between the germline ends. The CDR3 spans 15 residues. The sequenced part of the CDR3 DNA is TGTGCCAGCAGTCCTTCTGGGACTCTCTCCTACGAG. It translates to CASSPSGTLSYE. The entire CDR3 sequence reads CASSPSGTLSYEQYF.

As to this clone: The sequence runs out 3 residues before the end of the CDR3; the remainder is reconstructed from the germline J gene. The chain is built from TRBV7-6 and TRBJ2-3; no reliable D call. The CDR3 totals 14 residues. V lost 4 bases and J 0 bases, leaving 8 bases between the germline ends. The germline V gene encodes CDR1 SGHVS and CDR2 FNYEAQ. CDR3 sequence reads: CASSSSTSTDTQYF. The covered CDR3 bases are TGTGCCAGCAGCTCCTCGACTAGCACAGATACG.

Concerning this clone: The read terminates 3 residues before the CDR3 end, so the remaining end is supplied by the germline J gene. The chain joins TRBV12-3 or TRBV12-4 to TRBJ2-2, with D possibly matching TRBD2 (5 bases). This CDR3 region has 14 residues. Trimming left V 6 bases short and J 1 base short, with 9 bases between. CDR3 in amino acids: CASSPGVNTGELFF. Incomplete CDR3 DNA: TGTGCCAGCAGCCCCGGGGTGAACACCGGGGAG.

As concerns this clone: The CDR3 extends 3 residues past the end of the read, so its final part is completed from the germline J gene. This chain connects TRBV7-3 to TRBJ1-2, with a possible D match to TRBD1 (6 bases). The CDR3 is made up of 16 amino acids. Germline V CDR1 and CDR2: SGHTA, FQGTGA. CDR3 in amino acids: CASSFYAGGQADTYTF. Incomplete CDR3 DNA: TGTGCCAGCAGCTTCTACGCGGGGGGGCAAGCAGATACC.